This passage covers 3 T cell receptor beta chains from one sample sequenced in a study of T cell clonotyping in hematopoietic cell transplantation. TCRdb's copy holds only in-frame clones and misses some; the assay was immunoSEQ multiplex PCR. The sample lists about 3,500 clones, roughly 85% occurring once. The material was peripheral blood mononuclear cells, obtained at the time of graft-versus-host disease after allogeneic stem cell transplant. The receptors originated from a female patient between 50 and 59 years old who had an allogeneic stem cell transplant from an unrelated donor, so the T cells may come from the graft donor. Some clones in this sample may be carry-over from other donors' samples.

This clone was seen only once. The chain has TRBV2 and TRBJ2-5; D unclear. The CDR3 spans 15 residues. Germline V gene data show CDR1 as SNHLY and CDR2 as FYNNEI. V lost 4 bases and J 5 bases, leaving 17 bases between the germline ends. CDR3 nucleotides: TGTGCCAGCAGTGCCAACCCTCTAGTGCCTGAGACCCAGTACTTC. This translates into CASSANPLVPETQYF.

The genes are TRBV19 and TRBJ1-1; no clear D gene. The germline V gene has CDR1 LNHDA and CDR2 SQIVND (reference sequence). There are 12 residues in the CDR3. V was cut by 7 bases and J by 5 bases, with 11 bases left in between. The CDR3 loop reads CASTFGGTEAFF. The CDR3 bases are TGTGCCAGTACTTTCGGCGGAACTGAAGCTTTCTTT.

This clone was detected once. This chain uses TRBV7-8 with TRBJ2-3; D is tentatively TRBD1 or TRBD2 (5 bases each). CDR1 SGHVS and CDR2 FQNEAQ come from the germline V gene. The CDR3 covers 15 residues. With 5 bases removed from V and 0 bases from J, the gap between germline ends came to 12 bases. Here the CDR3 DNA reads TGTGCCAGCAGCCCACCGGGACGTAGCACAGATACGCAGTATTTT. Amino acids: CASSPPGRSTDTQYF.